These 8 T cell receptor beta chains share one sample of origin, sequenced in a study of T cell responses to AZD1222 COVID-19 vaccine. Clones were sequenced by immunoSEQ multiplex PCR, and TCRdb holds only the in-frame ones, with some missing. The sample records about 120,000 clones, approximately 93% being singletons. Sequences were derived from peripheral blood, sampled on day 0 of AZD1222 vaccination. Every receptor here comes from an adult in good health.

The rearrangement uses TRBV2 and TRBJ2-7; maybe TRBD2 (6 bases). Germline assignment: CDR1 SNHLY and CDR2 FYNNEI. CDR3 length: 13 residues. The ends were cut back, 3 bases at V and 1 base at J, with 7 bases in the middle. In DNA, the CDR3 is TGTGCCAGCAGTGAGACTAGATCCTACGAGCAGTACTTC. It is translated as CASSETRSYEQYF.

J is TRBJ1-1 and V is TRBV9; tentatively, D is TRBD1 (5 bases). Between the trimmed V and J ends, which lost 4 bases and 7 bases, there was a span of 14 bases. Germline V gene lookup returns CDR1 SGDLS and CDR2 YYNGEE. There are 13 residues in the CDR3. The CDR3 here is CASSPLGELEAFF. CDR3 nucleotide sequence: TGTGCCAGCAGCCCCCTAGGGGAACTTGAAGCTTTCTTT.

The rearrangement joins TRBV13 to TRBJ2-1; D unclear. From germline, CDR1 is PRHDT and CDR2 FYEKMQ (reference sequence). CDR3 size: 14 residues. Trimming took 3 bases from V and 9 from J, leaving 15 bases between them. Written as DNA, the CDR3 is TGTGCCAGCAGCTTTTCTTCACCGGCCGGTGAGCAGTTCTTC. Residues: CASSFSSPAGEQFF.

The rearrangement links TRBV19 to TRBJ2-7, with D possibly TRBD2 on 5 matching bases. The germline gives CDR1 LNHDA, CDR2 SQIVND (reference sequence). The ends were cut back, 8 bases at V and 1 base at J, with 18 bases in the middle. The CDR3 loop spans 15 amino acids. Written as DNA, the CDR3 is TGTGCCAGTGGAACGACGAGCGCGGGTTCCTACGAGCAGTACTTC. As protein: CASGTTSAGSYEQYF.

The chain recombines TRBV9 with TRBJ2-3; D is undetermined. The V end was cut by 0 bases, the J end by 4 bases, with 6 bases between. The CDR3 contains 13 residues. CDR1 is SGDLS and CDR2 is YYNGEE in the germline V gene. CDR3 amino acids: CASSVDQADTQYF. The CDR3 DNA is TGTGCCAGCAGCGTAGATCAGGCAGATACGCAGTATTTT.

The V gene is TRBV18, the J gene TRBJ1-6, with D maybe TRBD1 (5 bases). Germline lookup yields CDR1 KGHSH and CDR2 LQKENI. The CDR3 length is 14 residues. V lost 3 bases to trimming and J lost 5 bases, with 8 bases between them. CDR3 nucleotides: TGTGCCAGCTCACCCAGGGAAAATAATTCACCCCTCCACTTT. Protein sequence: CASSPRENNSPLHF. Filled out from reference TRBV18 and TRBJ1-6, the complete variable domain reads NAGVMQNPRHLVRRRGQEARLRCSPMKGHSHVYWYRQLPEEGLKFMVYLQKENIIDESGMPKERFSAEFPKEGPSILRIQQVVRGDSAAYFCASSPRENNSPLHFGNGTRLTVT.

CDR3 protein: CASSLDAGSYNEQFF. As DNA, the CDR3 is TGTGCCAGCAGCCTGGACGCGGGCTCCTACAATGAGCAGTTCTTC. This chain joins TRBV11-2 and TRBJ2-1; a possible D gene is TRBD2 (5 bases). Trimming took off 5 bases at V and 0 bases at J, with 11 bases between the two ends. Germline V CDR1 and CDR2: SGHAT, FQNNGV. The CDR3 extends over 15 amino acids.

The chain couples TRBV28 to TRBJ1-5; D is undetermined. This CDR3 region has 12 residues. Germline loops: CDR1 MDHEN, CDR2 SYDVKM. Trimming took 3 bases from V and 5 from J, leaving 5 bases between them. The CDR3 protein is CASSLIDQPQHF. The DNA of the CDR3 is TGTGCCAGCAGTTTGATTGATCAGCCCCAGCATTTT. Full variable domain (missing parts from reference TRBV28 and TRBJ1-5): DVKVTQSSRYLVKRTGEKVFLECVQDMDHENMFWYRQDPGLGLRLIYFSYDVKMKEKGDIPEGYSVSREKKERFSLILESASTNQTSMYLCASSLIDQPQHFGDGTRLSIL.